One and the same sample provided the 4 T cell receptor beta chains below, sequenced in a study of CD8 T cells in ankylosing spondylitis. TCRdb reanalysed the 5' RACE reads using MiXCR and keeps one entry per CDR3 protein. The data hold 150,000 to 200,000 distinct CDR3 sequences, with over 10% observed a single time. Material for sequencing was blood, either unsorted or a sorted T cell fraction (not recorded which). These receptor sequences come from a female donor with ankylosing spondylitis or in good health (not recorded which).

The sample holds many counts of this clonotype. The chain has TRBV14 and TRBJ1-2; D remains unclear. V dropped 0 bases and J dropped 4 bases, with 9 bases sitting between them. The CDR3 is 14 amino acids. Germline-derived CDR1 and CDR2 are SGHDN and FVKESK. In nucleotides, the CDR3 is TGTGCCAGCAGCCAAGATTCCGGCCGCTATGGCTACACCTTC. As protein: CASSQDSGRYGYTF.

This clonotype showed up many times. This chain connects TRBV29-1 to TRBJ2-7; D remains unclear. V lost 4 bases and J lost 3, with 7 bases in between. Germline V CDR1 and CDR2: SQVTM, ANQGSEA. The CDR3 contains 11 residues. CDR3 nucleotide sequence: TGCAGCGTTGGGGTGGGCTACGAGCAGTACTTC. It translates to CSVGVGYEQYF.

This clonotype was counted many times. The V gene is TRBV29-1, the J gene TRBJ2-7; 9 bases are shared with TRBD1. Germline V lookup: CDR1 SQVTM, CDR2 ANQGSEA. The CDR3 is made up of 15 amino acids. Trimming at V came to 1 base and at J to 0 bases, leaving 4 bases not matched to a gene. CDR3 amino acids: CSVEGGTGSSYEQYF. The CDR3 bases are TGCAGCGTTGAAGGGGGGACAGGGAGCTCCTACGAGCAGTACTTC.

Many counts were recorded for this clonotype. This CDR3 is CSARDPRILSYEQYF. CDR3 sequence (DNA): TGCAGTGCTAGAGATCCCAGGATACTCTCCTACGAGCAGTACTTC. V gene TRBV20-1 combines with J gene TRBJ2-7, with D hard to call. The CDR3 is 15 amino acids. Germline V gene lookup returns CDR1 DFQATT and CDR2 SNEGSKA (reference sequence). V gave up 0 bases and J gave up 0 bases, with 12 bases separating them.